A single TCR beta chain is shown here with its context. Its specificity is unknown. In the PCR, 60 Vbeta and 13 Jbeta primers were used. The data were produced by immunoSEQ multiplex PCR, yet TCRdb's version contains in-frame clones alone and is incomplete. Seen here are roughly 150,000 clones, 75% to 80% observed once, and the top ten hold about 4%. This specimen comes from a study of cytomegalovirus exposure and HLA in healthy donors. Study-wide points: Several top significant clusters appeared, in a later analysis, to be linked to common viral pathogens. The study assumed roughly uniform donor sequencing depth for presence/absence analyses.

The length of the CDR3 is 16 residues. V was cut by 5 bases and J by 0 bases, with 17 bases left in between. The germline gives CDR1 SGHVS, CDR2 FNYEAQ. The TCR sequence derives from a male donor in good health and CMV-seronegative. This sequence joins TRBV7-6 and TRBJ2-7; no firm D call. The sequenced sample consisted of PBMCs. The DNA of the CDR3 is TGTGCCAGCAGCCCCCCAAATTCTAACAGCTCCTACGAGCAGTACTTC. It yields the protein CASSPPNSNSSYEQYF. Complete variable domain (other parts from reference TRBV7-6 and TRBJ2-7): GAGVSQSPRYKVTKRGQDVALRCDPISGHVSLYWYRQALGQGPEFLTYFNYEAQQDKSGLPNDRFSAERPEGSISTLTIQRTEQRDSAMYRCASSPPNSNSSYEQYFGPGTRLTVT.